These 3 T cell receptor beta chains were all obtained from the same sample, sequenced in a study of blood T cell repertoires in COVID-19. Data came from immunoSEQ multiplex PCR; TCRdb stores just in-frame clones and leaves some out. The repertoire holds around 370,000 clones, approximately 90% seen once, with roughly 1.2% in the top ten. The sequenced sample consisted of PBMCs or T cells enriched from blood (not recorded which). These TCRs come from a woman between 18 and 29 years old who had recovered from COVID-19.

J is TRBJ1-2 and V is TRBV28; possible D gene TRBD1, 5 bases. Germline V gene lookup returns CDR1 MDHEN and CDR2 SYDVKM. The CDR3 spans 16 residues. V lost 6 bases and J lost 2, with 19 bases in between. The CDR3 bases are TGTGCCAGCAGAGTAACCGGGGGGGAATGGAACTATGGCTACACCTTC. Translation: CASRVTGGEWNYGYTF.

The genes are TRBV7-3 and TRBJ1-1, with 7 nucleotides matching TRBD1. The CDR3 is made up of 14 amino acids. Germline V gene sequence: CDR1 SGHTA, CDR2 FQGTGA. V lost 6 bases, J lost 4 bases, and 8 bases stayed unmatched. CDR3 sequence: CASSPGGPGTEAFF. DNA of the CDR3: TGTGCCAGCAGTCCAGGGGGTCCGGGCACTGAAGCTTTCTTT.

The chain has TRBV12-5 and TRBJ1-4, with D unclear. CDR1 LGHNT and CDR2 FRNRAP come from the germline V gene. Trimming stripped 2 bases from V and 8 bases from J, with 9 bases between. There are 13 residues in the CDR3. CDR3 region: CASGLSSGEKLFF. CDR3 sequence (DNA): TGTGCTAGTGGTTTGAGTTCGGGAGAAAAACTGTTTTTT.